The present entry profiles one T cell receptor beta chain with its context. What it binds is not known. This record belongs to a study of cytomegalovirus exposure and HLA in healthy donors. Study-wide findings and caveats: Other equally common chains were less clonally expanded than HLA-associated TCR beta chains, a later analysis showed.

The germline gives CDR1 SNHLY, CDR2 FYNNEI. The V and J ends lost 6 bases and 3 bases respectively, with 20 bases between them. There are 16 residues in the CDR3. The PCR made use of 60 Vbeta and 13 Jbeta primers. Sequenced by immunoSEQ multiplex PCR; TCRdb stores in-frame clones only, minus some. The sample records 95,000 to 150,000 clones, roughly three fifths being singletons. The sample comprised PBMCs. The chain links TRBV2 to TRBJ2-5; D is perhaps TRBD2 (6 bases). This TCR derives from a woman aged 40 to 50 in good health and CMV-seropositive. CDR3 sequence (DNA): TGTGCCAGCAGACCTAGCGCCAGAAAATCTAAAGAGACCCAGTACTTC. It encodes CASRPSARKSKETQYF. Combining the CDR3 with reference TRBV2 and TRBJ2-5 gives the whole variable domain EPEVTQTPSHQVTQMGQEVILRCVPISNHLYFYWYRQILGQKVEFLVSFYNNEISEKSEIFDDQFSVERPDGSNFTLKIRSTKLEDSAMYFCASRPSARKSKETQYFGPGTRLLVL.